The T cell receptor beta chain under discussion was sequenced for a study of T cells in localized non-small cell lung cancer. The CDR3 is made up of 18 amino acids. V dropped 8 bases and J dropped 1 base, with 23 bases sitting between them. Germline V gives CDR1 WSHSY, CDR2 SAAADI. In this sample, this clone turned up once. Its antigen is currently unknown. Produced via immunoSEQ multiplex PCR; TCRdb's table is partial and in-frame only. The sample lists around 40,000 clones, 65% to 90% occurring once. Study-wide results and limits: Adjacent lung had a median about 60 of the 100 largest tumor clones.

This chain joins TRBV10-2 and TRBJ1-4, with a weak D call TRBD1 (5 bases). The sample consisted of PBMCs, taken before any cancer treatment. This TCR was sampled from a man aged 35 to 69 with stage II lung adenocarcinoma. The CDR3 nucleotides read TGCGCCAGCGTCACCAGGACACTCACCCTGGGAACTAATGAAAAACTGTTTTTT. It is translated as CASVTRTLTLGTNEKLFF.